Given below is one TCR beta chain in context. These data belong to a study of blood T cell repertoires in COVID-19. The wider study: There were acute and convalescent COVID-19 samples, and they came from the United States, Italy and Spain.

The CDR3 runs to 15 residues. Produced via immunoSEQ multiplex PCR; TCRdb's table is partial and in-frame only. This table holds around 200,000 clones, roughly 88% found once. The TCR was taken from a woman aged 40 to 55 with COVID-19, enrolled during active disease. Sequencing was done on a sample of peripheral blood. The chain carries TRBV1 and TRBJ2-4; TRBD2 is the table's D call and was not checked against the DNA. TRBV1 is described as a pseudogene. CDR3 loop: CTSSQVTVSQNIQYF. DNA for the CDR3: TGCACCAGCAGCCAAGTAACGGTTAGTCAAAACATTCAGTACTTC.